The next 6 T cell receptor beta chains were all read from a single sample in a study of T-cell memory formation after mild COVID-19. Via MiXCR, TCRdb re-called the 5' RACE reads, giving one row per CDR3 protein. There are about 350,000 distinct CDR3 sequences in the sample; roughly an eighth occur only once, and about a fifth lies in the top ten. Sequences were obtained from PBMCs or a T cell subset sorted from them (not recorded which). These receptor sequences come from a man aged 18 to 30 who had mild COVID-19 (a few samples of this study predate the infection). Cell type and time point are not known.

This clonotype was seen a handful of times. J is TRBJ2-3 and V is TRBV5-1; the D gene is possibly TRBD2 (7 bases). V lost 7 bases and J lost 1, with 16 bases in between. This CDR3 has 15 residues. The V gene's germline CDR1 is SGHRS and CDR2 YFSETQ. For the CDR3, the DNA is TGCGCCAGCGGCCCCACGGGGGGCCGCACAGATACGCAGTATTTT. Protein sequence: CASGPTGGRTDTQYF. Based on the CDR3 plus reference TRBV5-1 and TRBJ2-3, the full variable domain is KAGVTQTPRYLIKTRGQQVTLSCSPISGHRSVSWYQQTPGQGLQFLFEYFSETQRNKGNFPGRFSGRQFSNSRSEMNVSTLELGDSALYLCASGPTGGRTDTQYFGPGTRLTVL.

This clonotype was seen a few times. The chain joins TRBV4-1 to TRBJ2-4; 10 bases fit TRBD1. Germline V gene sequence: CDR1 MGHRA, CDR2 YSYEKL. The CDR3 consists of 15 residues. V gave up 1 base and J gave up 6 bases; unmatched junction bases: 3. DNA for the CDR3: TGCGCCAGCAGCCAAGCGGGACAGGGGAGAAACATTCAGTACTTC. Residues: CASSQAGQGRNIQYF.

The chain employs TRBV4-1 and TRBJ1-1; 7 bases match TRBD1. Germline CDR1 reads MGHRA; CDR2 reads YSYEKL. This CDR3 contains 14 residues. Trimming cost V 3 bases and J 4 bases; bases outside gene matches: 5. CDR3 coding DNA: TGCGCCAGCAGCCAGCGCACAGGGGCCACTGAAGCTTTCTTT. This encodes CASSQRTGATEAFF.

The chain combines TRBV20-1 with TRBJ1-1; maybe TRBD1 (6 bases). Deletions cut 4 bases from V and 6 bases from J, with 12 bases between. Germline V lookup: CDR1 DFQATT, CDR2 SNEGSKA (reference sequence). The CDR3 sequence is 12 residues long. The CDR3 here is CSANRQASEAFF. CDR3 DNA: TGCAGTGCTAACCGACAGGCCTCTGAAGCTTTCTTT.

This clonotype was seen only once. The CDR3 sequence is CSARADEQFF. The CDR3 DNA reads TGCAGTGCTCGGGCGGATGAGCAGTTCTTC. This chain links TRBV20-1 with TRBJ2-1; D unclear. This CDR3 is 10 amino acids long. V gave up 5 bases and J gave up 8 bases, with 7 bases separating them. Looked up from germline, CDR1 is DFQATT and CDR2 is SNEGSKA (reference sequence).

This clonotype was detected a few times. The V and J genes are TRBV20-1 and TRBJ2-1, with TRBD2 matching 10 bases. The germline CDR1 and CDR2 sequences are DFQATT and SNEGSKA (reference sequence). After removal of 3 bases from V and 8 bases from J, the junction contained 10 bases not matched to a gene. The length of the CDR3 is 15 residues. The CDR3 coding sequence is TGCAGTGCTAGGGAGCGGGGGGGCCTTTCGGATGAGCAGTTCTTC. Its protein is CSARERGGLSDEQFF.